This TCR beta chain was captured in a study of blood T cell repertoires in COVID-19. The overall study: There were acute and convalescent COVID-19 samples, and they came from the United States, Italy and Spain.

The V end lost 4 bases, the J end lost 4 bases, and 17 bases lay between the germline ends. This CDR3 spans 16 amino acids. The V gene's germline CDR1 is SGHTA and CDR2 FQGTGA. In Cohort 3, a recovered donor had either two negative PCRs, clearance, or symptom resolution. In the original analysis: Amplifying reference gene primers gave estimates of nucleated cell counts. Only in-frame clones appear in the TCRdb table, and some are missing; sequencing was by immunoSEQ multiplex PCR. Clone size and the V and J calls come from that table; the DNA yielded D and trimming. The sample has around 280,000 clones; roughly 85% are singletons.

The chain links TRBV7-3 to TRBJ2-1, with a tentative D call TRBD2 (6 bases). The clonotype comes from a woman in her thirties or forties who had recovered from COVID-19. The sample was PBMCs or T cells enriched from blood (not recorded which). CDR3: CASSSQAGTTYNEQFF. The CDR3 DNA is TGTGCCAGCAGCTCCCAGGCGGGGACGACTTACAATGAGCAGTTCTTC. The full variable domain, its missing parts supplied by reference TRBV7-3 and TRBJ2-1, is GAGVSQTPSNKVTEKGKYVELRCDPISGHTALYWYRQSLGQGPEFLIYFQGTGAADDSGLPNDRFFAVRPEGSVSTLKIQRTERGDSAVYLCASSSQAGTTYNEQFFGPGTRLTVL.